One and the same sample provided the 26 T cell receptor beta chains below, sequenced in a study of blood T cells in healthy people across ages. With a J-beta primer mix and a sample-barcoded 5' primer, a second PCR ran about 7 to 12 cycles. TCRdb analysed the 5' RACE reads with MiXCR anew, one entry per CDR3 protein. The data contain 950,000 to 1,200,000 distinct CDR3 sequences, less than 45% of them singletons. The source material was blood. All receptors derive from a man younger than 35 in good health.

The V call is TRBV10-2, the J call TRBJ1-1; D unclear. This CDR3 spans 12 amino acids. Looked up from germline, CDR1 is WSHSY and CDR2 is SAAADI. V was cut by 3 bases and J by 4 bases, with 6 bases left in between. Here the CDR3 DNA reads TGCGCCAGCAGTGATCGGGCCACTGAAGCTTTCTTT. Residues: CASSDRATEAFF.

This chain links TRBV20-1 with TRBJ1-2, with D unresolved. This CDR3 comprises 15 residues. Deletions cut 0 bases from V and 0 bases from J, with 11 bases between. The germline V gene has CDR1 DFQATT and CDR2 SNEGSKA (reference sequence). The CDR3: CSARDQDGTNYGYTF. As DNA, the CDR3 is TGCAGTGCTAGAGATCAGGACGGTACTAACTATGGCTACACCTTC.

This clonotype was seen a handful of times. V and J are TRBV9 and TRBJ1-1; TRBD1 aligns across 7 bases. The CDR3 length is 17 residues. The germline V gene encodes CDR1 SGDLS and CDR2 YYNGEE. Losses at the gene ends were 0 bases for V and 2 bases for J; bases not matched to a gene: 10. The CDR3 DNA follows: TGTGCCAGCAGCGTAGTTGAGGGGGACAGACCTAACACTGAAGCTTTCTTT. The encoded protein is CASSVVEGDRPNTEAFF.

V and J are TRBV11-1 and TRBJ2-7; TRBD1 is a possible D gene (6 bases). V lost 5 bases, J lost 5 bases, and 16 bases lay in between. The CDR3 sequence is 14 residues long. Germline V CDR1 and CDR2: SGHAT, FQDESV (reference sequence). CDR3 sequence (DNA): TGTGCCAGCAGCGTAAACAGGGATCCGAACGAGCAGTACTTC. It is translated as CASSVNRDPNEQYF.

This clonotype was seen a handful of times. The chain uses TRBV9 and TRBJ2-3; D is possibly TRBD1 (6 bases). V was pared by 7 bases and J by 2 bases, with 14 bases between. Germline-derived CDR1 and CDR2 are SGDLS and YYNGEE. The CDR3 has 14 residues. CDR3 nucleotide sequence: TGTGCCAGCGGGGACCAGGGGTCCACAGATACGCAGTATTTT. The encoded protein is CASGDQGSTDTQYF.

J is TRBJ1-2 and V is TRBV13; the D is unclear. V dropped 5 bases and J dropped 3 bases, with 7 bases sitting between them. CDR3 length equals 12 residues. CDR1 is PRHDT and CDR2 is FYEKMQ in the germline V gene (reference sequence). The CDR3 region is CASSISHYGYTF. CDR3 nucleotides: TGTGCCAGCAGCATATCCCACTATGGCTACACCTTC.

The CDR3 coding sequence is TGTGCCAGCACCCGAAGGGAAGGCGTGAACACTGAAGCTTTCTTT. It yields the protein CASTRREGVNTEAFF. This sequence joins TRBV7-9 and TRBJ1-1, with no clear D. The CDR3 contains 15 residues. Trimming left V 7 bases short and J 0 bases short, with 15 bases between. Germline lookup yields CDR1 SEHNR and CDR2 FQNEAQ (reference sequence).

The chain recombines TRBV3-1 with TRBJ1-2, with no clear D. The CDR3 is 14 amino acids. From germline, CDR1 is LGHDT and CDR2 YNNKEL (reference sequence). V was shortened by 4 bases and J by 3 bases, with 12 bases between the two germline ends. The CDR3 loop is CASSPGGKDYGYTF. The CDR3, as DNA: TGTGCCAGCAGCCCGGGCGGAAAGGACTATGGCTACACCTTC. Supplemented by reference TRBV3-1 and TRBJ1-2, the full variable domain reads DTAVSQTPKYLVTQMGNDKSIKCEQNLGHDTMYWYKQDSKKFLKIMFSYNNKELIINETVPNRFSPKSPDKAHLNLHINSLELGDSAVYFCASSPGGKDYGYTFGSGTRLTVV.

Here the CDR3 reads CASSSQQQGASYGYTF. For the CDR3, the DNA is TGTGCCAGCAGCTCCCAACAACAGGGGGCTTCCTATGGCTACACCTTC. V usage is TRBV13 and J usage is TRBJ1-2, with TRBD1 matching over 9 bases. Germline V gene sequence: CDR1 PRHDT, CDR2 FYEKMQ (reference sequence). V shed 4 bases, J shed 4 bases, and the junction held 10 bases outside the gene matches. The CDR3 contains 16 residues.

The rearrangement uses TRBV9 and TRBJ2-1; D assignment may be TRBD1 or TRBD2 (7 bases each). Germline V gives CDR1 SGDLS, CDR2 YYNGEE. Trimming took off 3 bases at V and 0 bases at J, with 28 bases between the two ends. The CDR3 has 21 residues. Here the CDR3 DNA reads TGTGCCAGCAGCGGATGGGGAGGCCCAGGGGGGGCCGAAAGCTCCTACAATGAGCAGTTCTTC. Protein product: CASSGWGGPGGAESSYNEQFF.

A remark on this clonotype: Here the CDR3 omits its conserved ending phenylalanine or tryptophan, so a read error is the likely source. The chain carries TRBV27 and TRBJ1-2, with D perhaps matching TRBD1 (6 bases). CDR1 and CDR2 (germline): MNHEY, SMNVEV (reference sequence). The length of the CDR3 is 15 residues. V was clipped by 5 bases and J by 1 base, with 14 bases between them. CDR3 region: CASSPSQGFNYGYTV. The CDR3 DNA sequence: TGTGCCAGCAGTCCATCACAGGGATTTAACTATGGCTACACCGTC.

The table lists this clonotype with a few counts. This chain connects TRBV20-1 to TRBJ2-3; D is ambiguous. V lost 0 bases, J lost 0 bases, and 13 bases lay in between. Germline V gene lookup returns CDR1 DFQATT and CDR2 SNEGSKA (reference sequence). This CDR3 is 16 amino acids long. The CDR3 loop reads CSARDLKPASTDTQYF. DNA of the CDR3: TGCAGTGCTAGAGATCTTAAGCCGGCGAGCACAGATACGCAGTATTTT.

This clonotype occurred a few times. The chain links TRBV6-2 or TRBV6-3 to TRBJ1-1; possibly TRBD1 for D (5 bases). Germline assignment: CDR1 MNHEY and CDR2 SVGEGT. V was trimmed by 6 bases and J by 10 bases, leaving 18 bases between them. The CDR3 sequence is 13 residues long. The DNA of the CDR3 is TGTGCCAGCAGGGTTGGACCGTTCGGGGGAGCTTTCTTT. It encodes CASRVGPFGGAFF.

The CDR3 DNA reads as TGCGCCAGCAGCCAAGGGGTGGGGCTCAAAAACATTCAGTACTTC. Translated, it gives CASSQGVGLKNIQYF. The chain couples TRBV4-3 to TRBJ2-4; a possible D gene is TRBD1 (5 bases). This CDR3 has 15 residues. Trimming stripped 1 base from V and 3 bases from J, with 10 bases between. CDR1 and CDR2 (germline): LGHNA, YSLEER.

This chain joins TRBV29-1 and TRBJ1-2; no clear D. CDR1 is SQVTM and CDR2 is ANQGSEA in the germline V gene. The germline V and J ends were trimmed by 5 bases and 7 bases, with 14 bases remaining between them. The CDR3 runs 12 residues. The CDR3 DNA reads as TGCAGCGTTCCTTCGTTGGGTGCTGGCTACACCTTC. This gives the protein CSVPSLGAGYTF.

J is TRBJ2-5 and V is TRBV10-3; the match to TRBD1 covers 7 bases. J lost 11 bases, V lost 2 bases, and 14 bases had no gene match. Germline loops: CDR1 ENHRY, CDR2 SYGVKD. CDR3 size: 15 residues. The CDR3 sequence: CAISEAGTANNEQYF. The DNA of the CDR3 is TGTGCCATCAGTGAGGCTGGGACAGCCAACAATGAGCAGTACTTC.

In this sample, this clonotype turned up once. This chain connects TRBV12-3 or TRBV12-4 to TRBJ1-5, with a weak D call TRBD1 (6 bases). V lost 8 bases, J lost 6 bases, and 14 bases lay in between. The CDR3 runs to 13 residues. CDR3 amino acids: CASRGQSGQPQHF. The CDR3 coding sequence is TGTGCCAGCCGCGGACAGTCGGGTCAGCCCCAGCATTTT.

Comments on this clonotype: At one end, the junction sequence differs from germline, possibly due to a read error. V gene TRBV29-1 combines with J gene TRBJ2-1; D may correspond to TRBD1 or TRBD2 (5 bases each). This CDR3 contains 13 residues. Germline CDR1 is SQVTM and CDR2 is ANQGSEA. This chain's CDR3 is CSVSGLYHNEQFF. DNA of the CDR3: TGCAGCGTTTCGGGGCTTTATCACAACGAGCAGTTCTTC.

V is TRBV20-1 and J is TRBJ2-7, with TRBD1 as a possible D gene (6 bases). Germline V gene data show CDR1 as DFQATT and CDR2 as SNEGSKA (reference sequence). CDR3 size: 16 residues. Between the trimmed V and J ends, which lost 3 bases and 0 bases, there was a span of 18 bases. The CDR3 here is CSASLVGAPSSYEQYF. In nucleotides, the CDR3 is TGCAGTGCTAGTTTAGTGGGGGCCCCGAGCTCCTACGAGCAGTACTTC.

This clonotype has more than one count but fewer than ten. This chain links TRBV4-1 with TRBJ2-7; either TRBD1 or TRBD2 may supply D (5 bases each). CDR3 length: 15 amino acids. CDR1 and CDR2 (germline): MGHRA, YSYEKL. V was shortened by 4 bases and J by 3 bases, with 16 bases between the two germline ends. CDR3 sequence reads: CASSLRLRGGYEQYF. The CDR3 bases are TGCGCCAGCAGCCTACGCCTCCGGGGCGGCTACGAGCAGTACTTC.

V gene TRBV5-1 combines with J gene TRBJ1-1; possibly TRBD1 for D (6 bases). CDR1 SGHRS and CDR2 YFSETQ come from the germline V gene. This CDR3 spans 13 amino acids. Trimming removed 6 bases from V and 7 bases from J, with 16 bases in between. The CDR3 DNA sequence: TGCGCCAGCACGACACAGGGCGCTAATGAAGCTTTCTTT. It yields the protein CASTTQGANEAFF.

J is TRBJ2-1 and V is TRBV12-3 or TRBV12-4; TRBD1 matches at 9 bases. The junction had 6 bases not matched to a gene; V was cut back by 1 base and J by 5 bases. This CDR3 is built from 16 residues. CDR3 nucleotide sequence: TGTGCCAGCAGTTTAGAGGGGACAGGGCGTCACAATGAGCAGTTCTTC. Protein: CASSLEGTGRHNEQFF.

This chain links TRBV6-2 or TRBV6-3 with TRBJ2-7; D remains ambiguous. Looked up from germline, CDR1 is MNHEY and CDR2 is SVGEGT. This CDR3 comprises 13 residues. With 10 bases removed from V and 1 base from J, the gap between germline ends came to 14 bases. CDR3 amino acids: CATAEAGSYEQYF. For the CDR3, the DNA is TGTGCCACCGCTGAGGCAGGATCCTACGAGCAGTACTTC.

This clonotype has only one observation. The V call is TRBV15, the J call TRBJ2-1; D unresolved. The V end was cut by 6 bases, the J end by 3 bases, with 15 bases between. The CDR3 runs to 15 residues. Per the germline V gene, CDR1 is LNHNV and CDR2 is YYDKDF (reference sequence). The CDR3 coding sequence is TGTGCCACCAGGTATGGAATGGGCAACTACAATGAGCAGTTCTTC. The encoded protein is CATRYGMGNYNEQFF.

The gene calls are TRBV27 and TRBJ1-4; the match to TRBD1 covers 7 bases. Germline CDR1 MNHEY, CDR2 SMNVEV (reference sequence). CDR3 length equals 16 residues. V dropped 3 bases and J dropped 8; count of bases not matched to a gene: 12. CDR3 region: CASSFLNRGFVEKLFF. CDR3 nucleotides: TGTGCCAGCAGTTTTCTCAACAGGGGATTCGTAGAAAAACTGTTTTTT.

This chain connects TRBV20-1 to TRBJ2-5; TRBD1 is a possible D gene (7 bases). Trimming took off 5 bases at V and 11 bases at J, with 27 bases between the two ends. The CDR3 length is 15 residues. The germline gives CDR1 DFQATT, CDR2 SNEGSKA (reference sequence). CDR3 DNA sequence: TGCAGTGCTCAACGGAGGGGACAGCTACCTAATGAGCAGTACTTC. Its translation: CSAQRRGQLPNEQYF.